This T cell receptor (beta chain) was identified in a study of blood T cell repertoires in COVID-19. Study information: Both acute and convalescent COVID-19 samples were obtained from the United States, Italy and Spain. Nucleic acid was either cDNA or gDNA, and it came from T cells, B-cell-depleted T cells, or PBMCs.

With 2 bases removed from V and 0 bases from J, the gap between germline ends came to 8 bases. Germline V gene sequence: CDR1 SGHTA, CDR2 FQGNSA. The CDR3 runs 15 residues. Original data processing: Reference gene primer amplification yielded estimated nucleated cell counts. Profiled with immunoSEQ multiplex PCR; TCRdb holds only in-frame clones, not every one. That table gives V, J and clone size, and the DNA gave D and trimming. Here the sample spans 90,000 to 120,000 clones, roughly 81% being singletons. The material sequenced was peripheral blood. The gene calls are TRBV7-2 and TRBJ2-1; D is unclear. This clonotype was obtained from a human donor in a cohort sampled during active COVID-19. The CDR3 coding sequence is TGTGCCAGCAGCTTATCCCCGGGCTCCTACAATGAGCAGTTCTTC. Protein product: CASSLSPGSYNEQFF.